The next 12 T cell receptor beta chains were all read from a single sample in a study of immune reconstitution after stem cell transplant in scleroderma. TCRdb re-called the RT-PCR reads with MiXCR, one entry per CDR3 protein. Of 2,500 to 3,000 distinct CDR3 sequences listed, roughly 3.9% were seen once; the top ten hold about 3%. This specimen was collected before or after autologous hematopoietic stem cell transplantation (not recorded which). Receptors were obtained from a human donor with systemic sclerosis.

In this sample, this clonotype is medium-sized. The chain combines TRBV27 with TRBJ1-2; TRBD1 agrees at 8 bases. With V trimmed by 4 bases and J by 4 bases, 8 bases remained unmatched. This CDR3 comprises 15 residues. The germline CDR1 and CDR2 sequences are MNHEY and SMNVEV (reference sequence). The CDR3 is CASSSRQGPTYGYTF. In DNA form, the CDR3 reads TGTGCCAGCAGTTCTCGACAGGGGCCAACCTATGGCTACACCTTC.

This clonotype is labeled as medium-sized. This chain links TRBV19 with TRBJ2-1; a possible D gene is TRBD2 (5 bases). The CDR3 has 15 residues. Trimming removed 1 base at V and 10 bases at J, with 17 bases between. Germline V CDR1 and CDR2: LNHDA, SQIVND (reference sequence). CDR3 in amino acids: CASSIAASLGYEQFF. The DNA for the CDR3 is TGTGCCAGTAGTATAGCGGCTAGCCTCGGGTACGAGCAGTTCTTC.

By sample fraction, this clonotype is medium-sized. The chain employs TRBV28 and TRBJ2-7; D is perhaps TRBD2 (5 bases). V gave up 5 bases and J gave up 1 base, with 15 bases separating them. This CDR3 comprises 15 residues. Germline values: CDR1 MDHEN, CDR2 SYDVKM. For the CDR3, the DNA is TGTGCCAGCAGTCCTCGCGGGCAGGCTTCCTACGAGCAGTACTTC. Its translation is CASSPRGQASYEQYF. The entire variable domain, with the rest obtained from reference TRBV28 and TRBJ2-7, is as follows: DVKVTQSSRYLVKRTGEKVFLECVQDMDHENMFWYRQDPGLGLRLIYFSYDVKMKEKGDIPEGYSVSREKKERFSLILESASTNQTSMYLCASSPRGQASYEQYFGPGTRLTVT.

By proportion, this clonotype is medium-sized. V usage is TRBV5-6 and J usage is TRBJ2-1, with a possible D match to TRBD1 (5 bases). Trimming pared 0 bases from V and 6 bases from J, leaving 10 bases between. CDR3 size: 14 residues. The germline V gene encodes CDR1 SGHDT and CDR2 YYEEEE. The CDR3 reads CASSLVPQGNEQFF. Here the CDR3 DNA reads TGTGCCAGCAGCTTGGTCCCGCAGGGCAATGAGCAGTTCTTC.

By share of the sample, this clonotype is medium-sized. In DNA form, the CDR3 reads TGTGCCAGTAGTATTTTCCGGGAGATGGACACTGAAGCTTTCTTT. It is translated as CASSIFREMDTEAFF. The gene calls are TRBV19 and TRBJ1-1, with D unclear. Germline V lookup: CDR1 LNHDA, CDR2 SQIVND (reference sequence). Trimming removed 3 bases at V and 3 bases at J, with 14 bases between. This CDR3 spans 15 amino acids.

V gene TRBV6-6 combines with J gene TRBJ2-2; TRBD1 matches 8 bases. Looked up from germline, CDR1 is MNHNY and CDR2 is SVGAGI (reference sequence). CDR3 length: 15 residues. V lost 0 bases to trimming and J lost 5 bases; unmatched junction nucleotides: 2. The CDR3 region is CASSYSRTGTGELFF. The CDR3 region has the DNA TGTGCCAGCAGTTACTCCCGGACAGGGACCGGGGAGCTGTTTTTT.

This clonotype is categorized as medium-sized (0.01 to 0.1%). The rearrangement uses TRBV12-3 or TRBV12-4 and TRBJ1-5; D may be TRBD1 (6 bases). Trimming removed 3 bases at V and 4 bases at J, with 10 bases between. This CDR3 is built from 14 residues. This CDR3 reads CASSFEDRNQPQHF. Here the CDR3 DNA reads TGTGCCAGCAGTTTCGAGGACAGAAATCAGCCCCAGCATTTT.

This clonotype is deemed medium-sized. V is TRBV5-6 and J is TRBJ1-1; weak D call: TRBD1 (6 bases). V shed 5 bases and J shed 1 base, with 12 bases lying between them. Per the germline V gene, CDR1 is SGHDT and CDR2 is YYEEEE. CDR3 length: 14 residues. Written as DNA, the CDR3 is TGTGCCAGCAGTCGCGACAGGACGAACACTGAAGCTTTCTTT. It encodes CASSRDRTNTEAFF.

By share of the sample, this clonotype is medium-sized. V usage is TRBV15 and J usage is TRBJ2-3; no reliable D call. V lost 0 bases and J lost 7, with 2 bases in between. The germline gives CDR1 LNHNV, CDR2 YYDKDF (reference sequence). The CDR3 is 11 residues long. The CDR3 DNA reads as TGTGCCACCAGCAGAGATCATACGCAGTATTTT. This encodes CATSRDHTQYF.

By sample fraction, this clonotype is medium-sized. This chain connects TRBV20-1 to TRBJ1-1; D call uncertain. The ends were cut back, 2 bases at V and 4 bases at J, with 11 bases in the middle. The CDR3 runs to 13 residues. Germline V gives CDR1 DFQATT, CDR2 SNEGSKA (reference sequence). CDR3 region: CSARRELGTEAFF. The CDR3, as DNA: TGCAGTGCTAGAAGAGAATTGGGCACTGAAGCTTTCTTT.

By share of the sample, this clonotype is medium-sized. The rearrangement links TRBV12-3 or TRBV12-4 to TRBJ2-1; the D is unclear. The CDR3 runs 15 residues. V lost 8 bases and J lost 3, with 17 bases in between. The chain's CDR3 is CASARITQGYNEQFF. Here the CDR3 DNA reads TGTGCCAGCGCCAGGATAACCCAAGGCTACAATGAGCAGTTCTTC.

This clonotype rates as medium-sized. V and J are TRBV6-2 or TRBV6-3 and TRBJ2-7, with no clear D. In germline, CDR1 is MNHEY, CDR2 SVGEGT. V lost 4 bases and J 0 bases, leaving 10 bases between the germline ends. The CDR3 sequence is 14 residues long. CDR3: CASSSDISSYEQYF. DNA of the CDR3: TGTGCCAGCAGTTCCGACATAAGCTCCTACGAGCAGTACTTC.